Below are 5 T cell receptor beta chains sequenced from a single sample in a study of Ad26.COV2.S vaccination and SARS-CoV-2 variants. Assay used: immunoSEQ multiplex PCR; TCRdb lists only in-frame clones, some missing. The sample includes 400,000 to 500,000 clones, roughly nine tenths seen only once; the top ten take 2.5% to 3%. Treatment specified: roughly 19 received Ad26.COV2.S at low or high dose, single or two shots; 5 received placebo; per-sample allocation not given. Following the first vaccine or placebo injection, samples were taken on day 63. The specimen comprised peripheral blood, sampled in a trial of Ad26.COV2.S vaccine versus placebo. These receptors were obtained from a person between 18 and 59 years old who received the Ad26.COV2.S COVID-19 vaccine or a placebo.

This chain connects TRBV5-4 to TRBJ2-2; TRBD2 matches 8 bases. The germline V gene has CDR1 SGHNT and CDR2 YYREEE (reference sequence). The CDR3 sequence is 15 residues long. J was trimmed by 7 bases and V by 4 bases; bases with no gene match: 9. The CDR3 DNA sequence: TGTGCCAGCAGCCCGGGTGCGCGGGAGGTCGGGGAGCTGTTTTTT. Its translation: CASSPGAREVGELFF.

The genes are TRBV7-9 and TRBJ2-5; TRBD1 aligns across 7 bases. This CDR3 spans 18 amino acids. In germline, CDR1 is SEHNR, CDR2 FQNEAQ (reference sequence). The V segment lost 3 bases and the J segment 2 bases; nucleotides outside the gene matches: 15. CDR3 loop: CASSFGRGWTGPQETQYF. The DNA for the CDR3 is TGTGCCAGCAGCTTTGGCCGGGGCTGGACAGGCCCTCAAGAGACCCAGTACTTC.

This rearrangement joins TRBV14 to TRBJ2-6; D is uncertain. Germline lookup yields CDR1 SGHDN and CDR2 FVKESK. The CDR3 contains 15 residues. Trimming removed 2 bases at V and 3 bases at J, with 8 bases between. The CDR3 sequence is CASSQNWDGANVLTF. CDR3 nucleotides: TGTGCCAGCAGCCAAAACTGGGATGGGGCCAACGTCCTGACTTTC.

The rearrangement links TRBV11-1 to TRBJ1-1; possible D gene TRBD1, 6 bases. The CDR3 is made up of 15 amino acids. Germline lookup yields CDR1 SGHAT and CDR2 FQDESV (reference sequence). V lost 6 bases, J lost 1 base, and 15 bases lay in between. CDR3 region: CASSRNRAQNTEAFF. CDR3 in DNA: TGTGCCAGCAGTAGGAACAGGGCACAGAACACTGAAGCTTTCTTT.

The chain recombines TRBV29-1 with TRBJ1-1, with D hard to call. CDR3 length: 13 amino acids. The V gene's germline CDR1 is SQVTM and CDR2 ANQGSEA. With 4 bases removed from V and 1 base from J, the gap between germline ends came to 10 bases. The CDR3 DNA sequence: TGCAGCGTTGGGTGGCAGTGGAACACTGAAGCTTTCTTT. Translating gives CSVGWQWNTEAFF.